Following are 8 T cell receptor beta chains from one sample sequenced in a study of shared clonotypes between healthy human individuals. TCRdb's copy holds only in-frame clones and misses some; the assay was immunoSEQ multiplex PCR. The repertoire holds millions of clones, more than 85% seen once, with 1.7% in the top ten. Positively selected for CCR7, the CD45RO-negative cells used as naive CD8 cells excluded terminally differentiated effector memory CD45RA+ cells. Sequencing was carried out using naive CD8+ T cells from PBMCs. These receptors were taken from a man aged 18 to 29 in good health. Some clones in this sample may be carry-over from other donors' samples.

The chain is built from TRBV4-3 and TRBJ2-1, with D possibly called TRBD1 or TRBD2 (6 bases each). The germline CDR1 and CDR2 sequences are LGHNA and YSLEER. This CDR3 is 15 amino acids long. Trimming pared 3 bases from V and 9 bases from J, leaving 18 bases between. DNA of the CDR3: TGCGCCAGCAGCCACCGAGGGACCGGGGGCTTTGAGCAGTTCTTC. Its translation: CASSHRGTGGFEQFF.

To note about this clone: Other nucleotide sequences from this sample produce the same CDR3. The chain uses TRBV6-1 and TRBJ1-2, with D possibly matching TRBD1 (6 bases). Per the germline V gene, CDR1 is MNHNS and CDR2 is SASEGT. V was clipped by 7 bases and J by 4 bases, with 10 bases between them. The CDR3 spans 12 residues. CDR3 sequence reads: CASTTGVYGYTF. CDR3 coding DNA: TGTGCCAGCACGACAGGCGTCTATGGCTACACCTTC.

The CDR3 nucleotides read TGTGCCAGCGCCTTAGTCGGTGGCAATCAGCCCCAGCATTTT. It encodes CASALVGGNQPQHF. The chain links TRBV7-8 to TRBJ1-5; D not resolved. The V and J ends lost 8 bases and 2 bases respectively, with 13 bases between them. CDR3 size: 14 residues. Looked up from germline, CDR1 is SGHVS and CDR2 is FQNEAQ.

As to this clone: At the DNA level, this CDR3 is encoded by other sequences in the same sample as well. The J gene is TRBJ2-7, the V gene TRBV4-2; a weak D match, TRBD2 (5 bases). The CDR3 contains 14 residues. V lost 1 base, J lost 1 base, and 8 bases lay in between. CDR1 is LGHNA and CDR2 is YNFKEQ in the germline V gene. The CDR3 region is CASSQVRGSYEQYF. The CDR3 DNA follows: TGTGCCAGCAGCCAAGTTCGGGGTTCCTACGAGCAGTACTTC.

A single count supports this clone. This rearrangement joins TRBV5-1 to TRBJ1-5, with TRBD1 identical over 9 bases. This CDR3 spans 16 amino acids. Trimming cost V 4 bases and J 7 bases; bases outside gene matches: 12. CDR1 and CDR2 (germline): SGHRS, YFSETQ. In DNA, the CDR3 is TGCGCCAGCAGCAAGGGGGGACAGGGTATCAACCAGCCCCAGCATTTT. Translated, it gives CASSKGGQGINQPQHF.

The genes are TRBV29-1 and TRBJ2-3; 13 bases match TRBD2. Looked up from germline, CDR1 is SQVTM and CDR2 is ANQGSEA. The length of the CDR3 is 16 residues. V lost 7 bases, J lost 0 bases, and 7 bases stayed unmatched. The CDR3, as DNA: TGCAGCGCACAAGGGGGACTAGCGGGAAGCACAGATACGCAGTATTTT. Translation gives CSAQGGLAGSTDTQYF.

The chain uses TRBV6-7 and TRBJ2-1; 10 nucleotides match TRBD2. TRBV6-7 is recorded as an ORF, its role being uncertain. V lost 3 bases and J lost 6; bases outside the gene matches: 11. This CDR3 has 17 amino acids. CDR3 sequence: CASSYNNRSGRANEQFF. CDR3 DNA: TGTGCCAGCAGTTATAACAACCGGAGCGGGAGGGCCAATGAGCAGTTCTTC.

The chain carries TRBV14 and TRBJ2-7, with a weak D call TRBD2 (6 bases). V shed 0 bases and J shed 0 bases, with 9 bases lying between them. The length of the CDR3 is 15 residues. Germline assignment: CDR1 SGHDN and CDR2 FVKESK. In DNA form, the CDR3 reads TGTGCCAGCAGCCAAGATGGGGGGAGCTCCTACGAGCAGTACTTC. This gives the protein CASSQDGGSSYEQYF.